Described below is a single TCR beta chain sequence and its context. Antigen: not known. Other nucleotide sequences from this sample produce the same CDR3. This sample was included in a study of cytomegalovirus exposure and HLA in healthy donors. Whole-study findings and limits: Reportedly, cytomegalovirus status was diagnosed with high sensitivity and specificity. Accurate HLA-A and HLA-B prediction from TCR beta sequences was reported for most subjects.

Primers included in the PCR were 60 Vbeta and 13 Jbeta primers. The table came from immunoSEQ multiplex PCR; TCRdb's copy has only in-frame clones and leaves some out. The sample has about 94,000 clones, around 69% seen once; the top ten hold about 3.9%. CDR3 length: 14 residues. Trimming removed 3 bases from V and 3 bases from J; junction bases left unmatched: 2. The germline CDR1 and CDR2 sequences are SGHRS and YFSETQ. The clonotype originates from a man aged 25-40 years in good health and CMV-seronegative. The chain couples TRBV5-1 to TRBJ1-2, with TRBD1 identical over 10 bases. Sequenced input: PBMCs. The CDR3 here is CASSSTGGDYGYTF. The CDR3 DNA is TGCGCCAGCAGCTCGACAGGGGGCGACTATGGCTACACCTTC.